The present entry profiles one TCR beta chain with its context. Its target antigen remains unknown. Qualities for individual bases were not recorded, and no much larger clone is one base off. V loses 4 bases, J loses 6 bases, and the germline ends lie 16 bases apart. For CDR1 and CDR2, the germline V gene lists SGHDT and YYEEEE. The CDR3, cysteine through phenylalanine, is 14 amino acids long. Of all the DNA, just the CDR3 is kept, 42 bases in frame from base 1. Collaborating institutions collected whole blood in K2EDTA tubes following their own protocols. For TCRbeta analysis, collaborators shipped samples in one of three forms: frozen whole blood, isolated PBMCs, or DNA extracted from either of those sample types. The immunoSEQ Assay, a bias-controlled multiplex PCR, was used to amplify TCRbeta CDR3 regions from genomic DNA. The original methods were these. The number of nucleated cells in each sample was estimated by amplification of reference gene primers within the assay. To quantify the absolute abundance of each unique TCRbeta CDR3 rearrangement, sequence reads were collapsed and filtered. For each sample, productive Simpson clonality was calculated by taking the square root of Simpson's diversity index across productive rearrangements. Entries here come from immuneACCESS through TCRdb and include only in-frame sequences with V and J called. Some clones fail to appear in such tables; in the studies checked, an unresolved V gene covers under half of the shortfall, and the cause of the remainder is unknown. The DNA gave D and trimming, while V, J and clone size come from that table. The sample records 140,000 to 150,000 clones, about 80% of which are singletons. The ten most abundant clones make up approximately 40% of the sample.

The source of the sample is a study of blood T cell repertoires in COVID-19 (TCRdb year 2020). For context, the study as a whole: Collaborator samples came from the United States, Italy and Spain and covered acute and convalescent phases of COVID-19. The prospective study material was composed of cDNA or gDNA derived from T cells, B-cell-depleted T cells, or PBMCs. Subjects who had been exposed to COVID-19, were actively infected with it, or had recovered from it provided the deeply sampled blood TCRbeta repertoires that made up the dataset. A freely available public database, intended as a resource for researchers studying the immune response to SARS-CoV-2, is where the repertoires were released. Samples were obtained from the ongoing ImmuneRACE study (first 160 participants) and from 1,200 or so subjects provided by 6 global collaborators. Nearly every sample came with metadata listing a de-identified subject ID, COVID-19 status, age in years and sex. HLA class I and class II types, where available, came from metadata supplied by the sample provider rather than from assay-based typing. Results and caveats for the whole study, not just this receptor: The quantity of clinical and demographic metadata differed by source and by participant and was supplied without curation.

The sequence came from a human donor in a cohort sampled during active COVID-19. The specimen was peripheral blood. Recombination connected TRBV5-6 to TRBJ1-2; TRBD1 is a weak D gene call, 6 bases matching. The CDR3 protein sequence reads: CASSSTGYLHGYTF. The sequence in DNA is TGTGCCAGCAGCAGCACAGGGTATCTCCATGGCTACACCTTC. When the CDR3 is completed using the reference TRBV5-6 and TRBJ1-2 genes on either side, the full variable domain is DAGVTQSPTHLIKTRGQQVTLRCSPKSGHDTVSWYQQALGQGPQFIFQYYEEEERQRGNFPDRFSGHQFPNYSSELNVNALLLGDSALYLCASSSTGYLHGYTFGSGTRLTVV.